These 19 T cell receptor beta chains came from one sample sequenced in a study of a mutant IDH1 vaccine in newly diagnosed glioma. As to time point: week 47, end of study. Topical imiquimod accompanied each vaccine dose, which consisted of 300 ug of mutant IDH1 20-mer peptide. Antigen specificity for these receptors is unknown. This table comes from immunoSEQ multiplex PCR, and its TCRdb copy is limited to in-frame clones, with some not included. Of approximately 58,000 clones in the sample, roughly four fifths were seen once. The input for sequencing was PBMCs, taken from a glioma patient whose treatment included an IDH1 peptide vaccine. The receptors were gathered from a man aged 30 to 39 with glioma.

This clone was counted a few times. V and J are TRBV19 and TRBJ1-5, with D uncertain. Germline V gives CDR1 LNHDA, CDR2 SQIVND (reference sequence). The CDR3 runs to 14 residues. V lost 6 bases to trimming and J lost 0 bases, with 9 bases between them. CDR3 nucleotides: TGTGCCAGTAGAGGCGGATATAGCAATCAGCCCCAGCATTTT. Translation: CASRGGYSNQPQHF.

This rearrangement joins TRBV7-9 to TRBJ2-3; tentative D call: TRBD2 (6 bases). This CDR3 region has 16 residues. V was trimmed by 1 base and J by 2 bases, leaving 13 bases between them. Germline CDR1 SEHNR, CDR2 FQNEAQ (reference sequence). For the CDR3, the DNA is TGTGCCAGCAGCTTAGGGGCGGCGGGGATCACAGATACGCAGTATTTT. It is translated as CASSLGAAGITDTQYF.

This CDR3 is CASSEPDRNTEAFF. As DNA, the CDR3 is TGTGCCAGCAGTGAACCCGACAGAAACACTGAAGCTTTCTTT. This chain joins TRBV6-1 and TRBJ1-1; possible D gene TRBD1, 5 bases. Germline CDR1 is MNHNS and CDR2 is SASEGT. V gave up 2 bases and J gave up 2 bases, with 9 bases separating them. This CDR3 spans 14 amino acids.

The V and J genes are TRBV27 and TRBJ2-7, with TRBD1 identical over 7 bases. The CDR3 runs to 15 residues. Germline CDR1 is MNHEY and CDR2 is SMNVEV (reference sequence). V gave up 2 bases and J gave up 2 bases; unmatched junction bases: 6. The DNA for the CDR3 is TGTGCCAGCAGTTTAATGCTGACAGGGCCCTACGAGCAGTACTTC. It codes for CASSLMLTGPYEQYF.

With respect to this clone: Other nucleotide sequences in the sample specify the same CDR3. This chain uses TRBV25-1 with TRBJ1-2, with a possible D match to TRBD1 (5 bases). This CDR3 is built from 14 residues. The germline gives CDR1 MGHDK, CDR2 SYGVNS. Trimming cost V 6 bases and J 4 bases, with 15 bases left between them. The CDR3 DNA sequence: TGTGCCAGCAGCAAGGAAGGGGTGATCTATGGCTACACCTTC. Translated: CASSKEGVIYGYTF.

This chain joins TRBV19 and TRBJ1-2, with D possibly being TRBD1 (5 bases). Trimming stripped 5 bases from V and 3 bases from J, with 19 bases between. Per the germline V gene, CDR1 is LNHDA and CDR2 is SQIVND (reference sequence). There are 16 residues in the CDR3. The CDR3 bases are TGTGCCAGTAGTGCGAGTCGGGGCCGGGGGTACTATGGCTACACCTTC. It specifies CASSASRGRGYYGYTF.

The V and J genes are TRBV6-1 and TRBJ2-7, with a tentative D call TRBD1 (5 bases). V was cut by 3 bases and J by 3 bases, with 9 bases left in between. CDR3 size: 13 residues. Germline-derived CDR1 and CDR2 are MNHNS and SASEGT. The CDR3 coding sequence is TGTGCCAGCAGTGACCCCAGGGTCTACGAGCAGTACTTC. Translated, it gives CASSDPRVYEQYF.

The chain uses TRBV19 and TRBJ1-5; tentative D call: TRBD1 (6 bases). Trimming took 8 bases from V and 7 from J, leaving 21 bases between them. The CDR3 loop spans 15 amino acids. In germline, CDR1 is LNHDA, CDR2 SQIVND (reference sequence). The CDR3 protein is CASFNGGPSSQPQHF. The CDR3 region has the DNA TGTGCCAGTTTTAATGGGGGCCCATCTTCGCAGCCCCAGCATTTT.

This chain joins TRBV19 and TRBJ1-4; D is unresolved. Germline lookup yields CDR1 LNHDA and CDR2 SQIVND (reference sequence). Trimming cost V 6 bases and J 1 base, with 27 bases left between them. The CDR3 spans 20 residues. CDR3 sequence (DNA): TGTGCCAGTAGCCCCAACTCTCCTGGAGGCGGATCCGAAACTAATGAAAAACTGTTTTTT. Translation gives CASSPNSPGGGSETNEKLFF.

CDR3 DNA sequence: TGTGCCAGCAGCCCCCCCTTTCGGACTGCTCGGGAGACCCAGTACTTC. Translation: CASSPPFRTARETQYF. V is TRBV7-9 and J is TRBJ2-5; perhaps TRBD2 as D (5 bases). The CDR3 sequence is 16 residues long. V was pared by 5 bases and J by 5 bases, with 21 bases between. Germline-derived CDR1 and CDR2 are SEHNR and FQNEAQ (reference sequence).

The table lists this clone with a count of one. The rearrangement uses TRBV7-2 and TRBJ1-1, with 8 positions matching TRBD1. From germline, CDR1 is SGHTA and CDR2 FQGNSA. V lost 5 bases to trimming and J lost 4 bases; unmatched junction nucleotides: 9. This CDR3 has 15 amino acids. For the CDR3, the DNA is TGTGCCAGCAGCCCCCGAGACAGGGGCCCCACTGAAGCTTTCTTT. Protein product: CASSPRDRGPTEAFF.

The V gene is TRBV5-1, the J gene TRBJ2-7; possible D gene TRBD2, 5 bases. This CDR3 contains 12 residues. With 4 bases removed from V and 3 bases from J, the gap between germline ends came to 8 bases. The V gene's germline CDR1 is SGHRS and CDR2 YFSETQ. Written as DNA, the CDR3 is TGCGCCAGCAGCCCGGGGAGCTACGAGCAGTACTTC. It translates to CASSPGSYEQYF.

CDR3 residues: CAISALLAGDNTGELFF. Written as DNA, the CDR3 is TGTGCCATCAGTGCTTTACTAGCGGGAGATAACACCGGGGAGCTGTTTTTT. The chain recombines TRBV10-3 with TRBJ2-2; 11 positions match TRBD2. The junction had 6 bases not matched to a gene; V was cut back by 4 bases and J by 2 bases. The CDR3 has 17 residues. Germline CDR1 ENHRY, CDR2 SYGVKD.

The chain joins TRBV29-1 to TRBJ2-1; tentatively, D is TRBD2 (6 bases). V lost 6 bases and J 2 bases, leaving 17 bases between the germline ends. The CDR3 extends over 15 amino acids. Germline V lookup: CDR1 SQVTM, CDR2 ANQGSEA. Written as DNA, the CDR3 is TGCAGCGTGGTAACCGGGACTTCGGCCTACAATGAGCAGTTCTTC. Residues: CSVVTGTSAYNEQFF.

This chain links TRBV2 with TRBJ1-1, with 8 bases identical to TRBD1. Unmatched junction bases numbered 11, after V lost 8 bases and J lost 0 bases. Germline loops: CDR1 SNHLY, CDR2 FYNNEI. The CDR3 consists of 16 residues. CDR3 amino acids: CASPGGGGGLNTEAFF. The CDR3 DNA sequence: TGTGCCAGCCCAGGGGGCGGGGGGGGTCTGAACACTGAAGCTTTCTTT.

This clone was observed a few times. The chain has TRBV19 and TRBJ1-1; D remains unclear. The CDR3 length is 14 residues. Germline V gene data show CDR1 as LNHDA and CDR2 as SQIVND (reference sequence). Trimming took 5 bases from V and 0 from J, leaving 10 bases between them. CDR3 protein: CASSPSAMNTEAFF. DNA of the CDR3: TGTGCCAGTAGTCCGTCGGCTATGAACACTGAAGCTTTCTTT.

The chain uses TRBV19 and TRBJ1-4, with D maybe TRBD1 (6 bases). Germline CDR1 LNHDA, CDR2 SQIVND (reference sequence). Between the trimmed V and J ends, which lost 7 bases and 8 bases, there was a span of 14 bases. The CDR3 contains 13 residues. The CDR3 reads CASKAGVREKLFF. The DNA for the CDR3 is TGTGCCAGTAAAGCAGGGGTCCGGGAAAAACTGTTTTTT.

This clone was seen a few times. The V call is TRBV19, the J call TRBJ1-5, with D uncertain. The V and J ends lost 6 bases and 3 bases respectively, with 15 bases between them. Germline V gene sequence: CDR1 LNHDA, CDR2 SQIVND (reference sequence). The CDR3 runs to 15 residues. CDR3 nucleotide sequence: TGTGCCAGTAGATATAACGGGCGGAACAATCAGCCCCAGCATTTT. Translation gives CASRYNGRNNQPQHF.

V gene TRBV4-1 combines with J gene TRBJ2-7; D might be TRBD2 (6 bases). CDR1 and CDR2 from the germline V gene are MGHRA and YSYEKL. The CDR3 is 15 amino acids. V dropped 1 base and J dropped 1 base, with 11 bases sitting between them. The CDR3 DNA follows: TGCGCCAGCAGCCAAGGAGGAGGGTCGTCCTACGAGCAGTACTTC. Protein product: CASSQGGGSSYEQYF.